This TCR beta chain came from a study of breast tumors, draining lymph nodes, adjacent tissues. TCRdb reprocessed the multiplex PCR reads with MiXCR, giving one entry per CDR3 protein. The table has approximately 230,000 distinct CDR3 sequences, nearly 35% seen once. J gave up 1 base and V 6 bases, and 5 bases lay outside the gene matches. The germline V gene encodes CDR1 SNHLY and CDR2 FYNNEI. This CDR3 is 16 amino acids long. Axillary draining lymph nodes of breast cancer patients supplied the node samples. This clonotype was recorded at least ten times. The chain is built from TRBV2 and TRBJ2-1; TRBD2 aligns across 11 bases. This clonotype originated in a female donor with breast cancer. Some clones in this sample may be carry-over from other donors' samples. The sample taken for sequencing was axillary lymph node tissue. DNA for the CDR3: TGTGCCAGCAGGGCTAGCGGGAGGAGTTCCTACAATGAGCAGTTCTTC. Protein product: CASRASGRSSYNEQFF. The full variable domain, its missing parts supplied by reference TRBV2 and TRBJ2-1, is EPEVTQTPSHQVTQMGQEVILRCVPISNHLYFYWYRQILGQKVEFLVSFYNNEISEKSEIFDDQFSVERPDGSNFTLKIRSTKLEDSAMYFCASRASGRSSYNEQFFGPGTRLTVL.